One and the same sample provided the 24 T cell receptor beta chains below, sequenced in a study of Graves' ophthalmopathy and Graves' hyperthyroidism. Amplification targeted the TCR beta CDR3 regions, with RNA transcripts as the source material. After a first-round RT-PCR with HTBI primers, a second-round multiplex PCR was run. Each CDR3 protein is one row after TCRdb ran MiXCR on the multiplex PCR reads. Of under 350,000 distinct CDR3 sequences listed, 15% to 20% are singletons. Sample: peripheral blood. The receptor source for this set is an adult man with Graves' ophthalmopathy.

As DNA, the CDR3 is TGTGCCAGCAGTCGGACAGGGGTTGACTATGGCTACACCTTC. Translation: CASSRTGVDYGYTF. V usage is TRBV6-2 or TRBV6-3 and J usage is TRBJ1-2, with 9 bases fitting TRBD1. The junction had 4 bases not matched to a gene; V was cut back by 5 bases and J by 3 bases. Germline V gene sequence: CDR1 MNHEY, CDR2 SVGEGT. This CDR3 contains 14 residues.

The rearrangement uses TRBV7-8 and TRBJ1-5; maybe TRBD1 (5 bases). From germline, CDR1 is SGHVS and CDR2 FQNEAQ. V lost 5 bases and J lost 5, with 10 bases in between. This CDR3 has 13 residues. The CDR3 DNA is TGTGCCAGCAGCGAGGGGATCGATCAGCCCCAGCATTTT. Its protein is CASSEGIDQPQHF.

This clonotype was picked up a small number of times. The chain recombines TRBV12-3 or TRBV12-4 with TRBJ2-7; 12 nucleotides agree with TRBD1. V lost 6 bases to trimming and J lost 6 bases; unmatched junction nucleotides: 6. This CDR3 is 14 amino acids long. The CDR3: CASRSGQGAFEQYF. In DNA, the CDR3 is TGTGCCAGCAGATCGGGACAGGGGGCGTTCGAGCAGTACTTC.

This clonotype has a count of ten or more. The chain couples TRBV19 to TRBJ1-5; D remains ambiguous. There are 16 residues in the CDR3. Per the germline V gene, CDR1 is LNHDA and CDR2 is SQIVND (reference sequence). The V and J ends lost 1 base and 1 base respectively, with 11 bases between them. CDR3 sequence reads: CASSIGSQVSNQPQHF. The DNA of the CDR3 is TGTGCCAGTAGTATAGGGTCGCAGGTCAGCAATCAGCCCCAGCATTTT.

This clonotype was recorded a few times. The chain uses TRBV4-1 and TRBJ2-2; the match to TRBD2 covers 16 bases. Germline V gives CDR1 MGHRA, CDR2 YSYEKL. With V trimmed by 4 bases and J by 3 bases, 8 bases remained unmatched. This CDR3 is 19 amino acids long. The CDR3 DNA reads as TGCGCCAGCAGCCTCTCCGGGACTAGCGGGAGGGCGCACACCGGGGAGCTGTTTTTT. It translates to CASSLSGTSGRAHTGELFF.

The chain links TRBV7-2 to TRBJ2-7; maybe TRBD2 (5 bases). V lost 0 bases, J lost 2 bases, and 11 bases lay in between. CDR1 and CDR2 (germline): SGHTA, FQGNSA. The CDR3 runs to 15 residues. The CDR3 reads CASSLASGDTYEQYF. CDR3 DNA: TGTGCCAGCAGCTTAGCCAGCGGTGATACCTACGAGCAGTACTTC. The full variable domain, in which reference TRBV7-2 and TRBJ2-7 provide the parts outside the CDR3, is GAGVSQSPSNKVTEKGKDVELRCDPISGHTALYWYRQSLGQGLEFLIYFQGNSAPDKSGLPSDRFSAERTGGSVSTLTIQRTQQEDSAVYLCASSLASGDTYEQYFGPGTRLTVT.

This clonotype was observed at least ten times. This CDR3 is CASSLSAASGGAFGELFF. CDR3 bases: TGTGCCAGCAGTTTGAGTGCGGCTAGCGGGGGGGCCTTCGGGGAGCTGTTTTTT. The chain employs TRBV12-3 or TRBV12-4 and TRBJ2-2; the match to TRBD2 covers 12 bases. Germline trimming cut 3 bases from V and 7 bases from J; bases unmatched to any gene: 12. The CDR3 extends over 18 amino acids.

In this sample, this clonotype turned up many times. The V call is TRBV28, the J call TRBJ2-7; 7 bases align to TRBD1. This CDR3 comprises 15 residues. Germline loops: CDR1 MDHEN, CDR2 SYDVKM. V lost 5 bases, J lost 0 bases, and 7 bases stayed unmatched. The CDR3, as DNA: TGTGCCAGCAGTGGCCGGGACAGCCTCTCCTACGAGCAGTACTTC. Its protein is CASSGRDSLSYEQYF.

In this sample, this clonotype turned up many times. The chain uses TRBV29-1 and TRBJ2-2, with 7 positions matching TRBD2. CDR1 is SQVTM, CDR2 ANQGSEA, per germline. The J segment lost 0 bases and the V segment lost 6 bases, leaving 4 bases of the junction unmatched. The CDR3 sequence is 14 residues long. CDR3 in DNA: TGCAGCGTCTCCGGGAGGACGAACACCGGGGAGCTGTTTTTT. As protein: CSVSGRTNTGELFF.

This clonotype was counted many times. V gene TRBV15 combines with J gene TRBJ2-4, with D possibly matching TRBD1 (7 bases). The ends were cut back, 3 bases at V and 0 bases at J, with 24 bases in the middle. The CDR3 consists of 20 residues. Looked up from germline, CDR1 is LNHNV and CDR2 is YYDKDF (reference sequence). The CDR3 coding sequence is TGTGCCACCAGCAGGGATAAGACAGGCGGGGACAGATTAGCCAAAAACATTCAGTACTTC. Its protein is CATSRDKTGGDRLAKNIQYF.

This clonotype was seen ten or more times. The rearrangement uses TRBV12-3 or TRBV12-4 and TRBJ1-2; tentatively, D is TRBD1 (6 bases). V lost 3 bases and J lost 0, with 17 bases in between. This CDR3 comprises 17 residues. The CDR3 DNA reads as TGTGCCAGCAGTTTGGATTCCAGGGGAAACTCTAACTATGGCTACACCTTC. It encodes CASSLDSRGNSNYGYTF.

The J gene is TRBJ1-1, the V gene TRBV6-2 or TRBV6-3, with D possibly TRBD1 on 6 matching bases. The germline gives CDR1 MNHEY, CDR2 SVGEGT. The V and J ends lost 6 bases and 2 bases respectively, with 28 bases between them. The CDR3 covers 19 residues. The CDR3 region has the DNA TGTGCCAGCAGCTTCTCTATCCTGACGAGACAGGAAGTAAACACTGAAGCTTTCTTT. Translating it yields CASSFSILTRQEVNTEAFF.

This clonotype was seen repeatedly, ten times or more. V is TRBV12-3 or TRBV12-4 and J is TRBJ1-1; D possibly corresponds to TRBD1 (6 bases). CDR3 length: 16 residues. Trimming removed 2 bases at V and 8 bases at J, with 21 bases between. CDR3 sequence reads: CASSLRPMGGAGEAFF. CDR3 nucleotide sequence: TGTGCCAGCAGTTTAAGACCTATGGGGGGGGCGGGGGAAGCTTTCTTT.

This clonotype was counted many times. This chain connects TRBV2 to TRBJ1-1, with D possibly TRBD1 on 5 matching bases. CDR1 is SNHLY and CDR2 is FYNNEI in the germline V gene. This CDR3 contains 14 residues. With 6 bases removed from V and 8 bases from J, the gap between germline ends came to 19 bases. The CDR3 loop is CASRADRTIWEAFF. CDR3 bases: TGTGCCAGCAGGGCCGACAGAACAATATGGGAAGCTTTCTTT.

V usage is TRBV27 and J usage is TRBJ2-3; D possibly matches TRBD1 or TRBD2 (5 bases each). Germline V gene data show CDR1 as MNHEY and CDR2 as SMNVEV (reference sequence). The CDR3 sequence is 15 residues long. Trimming took off 6 bases at V and 3 bases at J, with 16 bases between the two ends. The CDR3 region is CASSLEGLRTDTQYF. The CDR3 DNA is TGTGCCAGCAGCTTAGAGGGGCTGAGGACAGATACGCAGTATTTT.

This clonotype occurred many times. In nucleotides, the CDR3 is TGTGCCAGCAGCAATTCGGGACAGACCTACGAGCAGTACTTC. Translating gives CASSNSGQTYEQYF. This sequence joins TRBV7-6 and TRBJ2-7; 7 bases are a match to TRBD1. The germline gives CDR1 SGHVS, CDR2 FNYEAQ. CDR3 length: 14 amino acids. V lost 5 bases to trimming and J lost 2 bases; unmatched junction nucleotides: 6.

There are a few counts of this clonotype. This may come from a read error, since a much larger clone is one base off. V usage is TRBV30 and J usage is TRBJ2-5; 11 nucleotides align to TRBD1. The germline V gene has CDR1 GTSNPN and CDR2 SVGIG (reference sequence). V shed 0 bases, J shed 9 bases, and the junction held 9 bases outside the gene matches. The CDR3 sequence is 15 residues long. CDR3 bases: TGTGCCTGGAGTGTTAAAGGGACAGGGGGTGAGGCCCAGTACTTC. Its protein is CAWSVKGTGGEAQYF.

This clonotype appeared many times. The chain combines TRBV12-3 or TRBV12-4 with TRBJ2-7; no definite D call. Trimming removed 5 bases at V and 1 base at J, with 9 bases between. The CDR3 has 13 amino acids. The CDR3 protein is CASSRTVSYEQYF. The CDR3 bases are TGTGCCAGCAGTCGGACGGTTTCCTACGAGCAGTACTTC.

The gene calls are TRBV20-1 and TRBJ1-1; no clear D. The CDR3 is made up of 15 amino acids. V was pared by 0 bases and J by 0 bases, with 11 bases between. Germline CDR1 reads DFQATT; CDR2 reads SNEGSKA (reference sequence). In DNA form, the CDR3 reads TGCAGTGCTAGAGATCCCGGACGTATGAACACTGAAGCTTTCTTT. It yields the protein CSARDPGRMNTEAFF.

Concerning this clonotype: Compared with germline, one end of the junction differs, possibly owing to a read error. The V gene is TRBV20-1, the J gene TRBJ2-7; the D is unclear. Looked up from germline, CDR1 is DFQATT and CDR2 is SNEGSKA (reference sequence). The CDR3 contains 12 residues. The CDR3 DNA is TGCAGTGCTACAGTTGCTCAGTACGAGCAGTCCTTC. Translating gives CSATVAQYEQSF.

Many counts were recorded for this clonotype. The V gene is TRBV27, the J gene TRBJ2-7; 7 positions match TRBD2. Unmatched junction bases numbered 11, after V lost 10 bases and J lost 2 bases. Germline assignment: CDR1 MNHEY and CDR2 SMNVEV (reference sequence). The CDR3 extends over 14 amino acids. The CDR3 spells CANPALAYTYEQYF. In nucleotides, the CDR3 is TGTGCCAACCCGGCACTAGCGTATACCTACGAGCAGTACTTC.

This clonotype has ten or more counts. This chain links TRBV5-1 with TRBJ2-7; D unclear. Germline CDR1 SGHRS, CDR2 YFSETQ. The CDR3 is 11 amino acids. The germline V and J ends were trimmed by 0 bases and 6 bases, with 4 bases remaining between them. The DNA for the CDR3 is TGCGCCAGCAGCTTGGAGGGCGAGCAGTACTTC. It is translated as CASSLEGEQYF.

This clonotype was recorded at least ten times. The rearrangement uses TRBV30 and TRBJ1-5, with D unresolved. CDR3 length equals 14 residues. Germline-derived CDR1 and CDR2 are GTSNPN and SVGIG (reference sequence). Trimming cost V 0 bases and J 4 bases, with 10 bases left between them. CDR3 residues: CAWSVLGRNQPQHF. CDR3 in DNA: TGTGCCTGGAGTGTACTGGGCCGAAATCAGCCCCAGCATTTT.

This clonotype has ten or more counts. The chain couples TRBV20-1 to TRBJ2-5, with 9 bases fitting TRBD1. J gave up 2 bases and V 3 bases, and 7 bases lay outside the gene matches. Germline lookup yields CDR1 DFQATT and CDR2 SNEGSKA (reference sequence). CDR3 length: 15 amino acids. In nucleotides, the CDR3 is TGCAGTGCTAGTACCGGGACAGGGATTCAAGAGACCCAGTACTTC. Translated: CSASTGTGIQETQYF.